The following is a T cell receptor (beta chain) sequence with its context. The V and J ends lost 6 bases and 4 bases respectively, with 12 bases between them. Germline V CDR1 and CDR2: MGHDK, SYGVNS. This CDR3 comprises 13 residues. This record belongs to a study of CD8+ T cells in alopecia areata. The wider study: Severity among treated patients was scored by the percentage of scalp area affected.

Treatment denoted: oral pan-JAK inhibitor, 5-10 mg twice daily. Investigators isolated RNA and reverse transcribed it into cDNA to act as the sequencing template. Assay: immunoSEQ multiplex PCR; the TCRdb copy retains only in-frame clones and omits some. The sample consists of under 300,000 clones, roughly 60% of them appearing once. The TCR originated in a human donor with alopecia areata. The sequenced sample was CD4+ T cells sorted from blood, obtained around week 53, from a patient treated with tofacitinib. This chain joins TRBV25-1 and TRBJ1-1; perhaps TRBD1 as D (5 bases). This CDR3 is CASRTVGGTEAFF. CDR3 in DNA: TGTGCCAGCAGAACGGTGGGGGGCACTGAAGCTTTCTTT.